This T cell receptor (beta chain) was identified in a study of blood T cell repertoires in COVID-19. Clones were sequenced by immunoSEQ multiplex PCR, and TCRdb holds only the in-frame ones, with some missing. The sample has 290,000 or so clones; around nine tenths are singletons. Trimming took 0 bases from V and 4 from J, leaving 16 bases between them. CDR1 and CDR2 (germline): SGDLS, YYNGEE. The CDR3 length is 17 residues. What the recovered Cohort 3 donors had was two negative PCRs, clearance, or symptom resolution. The chain has TRBV9 and TRBJ2-2; possible D gene TRBD1, 5 bases. The sequence was obtained from a woman under 30 who had recovered from COVID-19. The sample consisted of PBMCs or T cells enriched from blood (not recorded which). The CDR3 region is CASSVEVQGIGTGELFF. CDR3 DNA sequence: TGTGCCAGCAGCGTAGAGGTCCAGGGTATTGGCACCGGGGAGCTGTTTTTT.